One and the same sample provided the 12 T cell receptor beta chains below, sequenced in a study of regulatory T cells in long-lasting Graves disease. Time point noted: persistent/refractory GD, antithyroid drugs over 5 years with positive TRAb. There was RNA extracted from PBMCs, and the TCR library was made from it. Construction of the TCR beta libraries employed iRepertoire HTBI primers in conjunction with Arm-PCR of CDR3 regions. Using its own MiXCR run on the multiplex PCR reads, TCRdb lists one record per CDR3 protein. The profile shows 650,000 to 850,000 distinct CDR3 sequences, about 32% of them singletons. This material consisted of peripheral blood mononuclear cells (PBMCs), taken when the disease was refractory, from a patient treated with antithyroid drugs. The receptor set was obtained from a female donor with Graves disease.

This clonotype was counted a few times. Written as DNA, the CDR3 is TGTGCCAGCAGCTTAGATCGGGGGACAGTCGCCAACTATGGCTACACCTTC. Encoded protein: CASSLDRGTVANYGYTF. The chain uses TRBV11-2 and TRBJ1-2; 7 bases are a match to TRBD1. CDR1 and CDR2 (germline): SGHAT, FQNNGV. Losses at the gene ends were 0 bases for V and 2 bases for J; bases not matched to a gene: 9. The CDR3 sequence is 17 residues long.

This clonotype was detected ten times or more. This chain uses TRBV2 with TRBJ1-2; 7 bases line up with TRBD1. The CDR3 runs 14 residues. Germline V lookup: CDR1 SNHLY, CDR2 FYNNEI. Losses at the gene ends were 6 bases for V and 4 bases for J; bases not matched to a gene: 8. CDR3 DNA sequence: TGTGCCAGCAGGGGTACGACAGGGATCTATGGCTACACCTTC. Amino acid sequence: CASRGTTGIYGYTF.

The chain is built from TRBV19 and TRBJ2-7; 9 bases align to TRBD1. Germline CDR1 LNHDA, CDR2 SQIVND (reference sequence). V lost 4 bases and J lost 5; bases outside the gene matches: 24. CDR3 length: 20 residues. CDR3 protein: CASSTLIGRDRVELVDEQYF. The CDR3 DNA reads TGTGCCAGTAGTACCTTAATTGGCCGGGACAGGGTGGAGTTGGTGGACGAGCAGTACTTC.

CDR3 bases: TGCAGCGCCTTGGGCGGGAGGGGGTACGAGCAGTACTTC. Encoded protein: CSALGGRGYEQYF. The chain recombines TRBV29-1 with TRBJ2-7, with 9 bases lining up with TRBD2. After removal of 7 bases from V and 4 bases from J, the junction contained 8 bases not matched to a gene. The CDR3 has 13 amino acids. Germline lookup yields CDR1 SQVTM and CDR2 ANQGSEA.

This clonotype has a handful of counts. This chain connects TRBV29-1 to TRBJ2-7; 11 nucleotides line up with TRBD2. There are 16 residues in the CDR3. J was trimmed by 4 bases and V by 6 bases; bases with no gene match: 14. Germline values: CDR1 SQVTM, CDR2 ANQGSEA. DNA of the CDR3: TGCAGCGTGGAGTTCCCAACTAGCGGGAGAGGGTACGAGCAGTACTTC. Its protein is CSVEFPTSGRGYEQYF.

This clonotype was observed a few times. The rearrangement joins TRBV6-2 or TRBV6-3 to TRBJ2-7, with D perhaps TRBD1 (6 bases). Germline V gene data show CDR1 as MNHEY and CDR2 as SVGEGT. Between the trimmed V and J ends, which lost 8 bases and 2 bases, there was a span of 10 bases. This CDR3 has 12 residues. The CDR3 sequence: CASHRVAYEQYF. In DNA form, the CDR3 reads TGTGCCAGCCACAGGGTAGCCTACGAGCAGTACTTC.

The rearrangement links TRBV12-5 to TRBJ1-1; 11 nucleotides line up with TRBD1. Unmatched junction bases numbered 8, after V lost 2 bases and J lost 0 bases. Germline lookup yields CDR1 LGHNT and CDR2 FRNRAP. This CDR3 spans 18 amino acids. The CDR3 coding sequence is TGTGCTAGTGGTTTGATCTCAGGACAGGGGGCTTTGAACACTGAAGCTTTCTTT. Encoded protein: CASGLISGQGALNTEAFF.

V usage is TRBV6-1 and J usage is TRBJ1-6; TRBD1 matches 10 bases. The CDR3 is 15 residues long. In germline, CDR1 is MNHNS, CDR2 SASEGT. After removal of 5 bases from V and 9 bases from J, the junction contained 7 bases not matched to a gene. In DNA form, the CDR3 reads TGTGCCAGCAGTCCGGGGACAGGGGACTTTTCACCCCTCCACTTT. It yields the protein CASSPGTGDFSPLHF.

Only a few counts were recorded for this clonotype. This rearrangement joins TRBV29-1 to TRBJ2-7, with a tentative D call TRBD2 (6 bases). Germline V gives CDR1 SQVTM, CDR2 ANQGSEA. The V and J ends lost 2 bases and 7 bases respectively, with 9 bases between them. This CDR3 comprises 11 residues. The CDR3 region has the DNA TGCAGCGTTGAACGGGGGTGGGAGCAGTACTTC. Translation gives CSVERGWEQYF.

The chain couples TRBV5-1 to TRBJ2-7; D might be TRBD2 (5 bases). CDR3 size: 15 residues. Trimming removed 3 bases from V and 1 base from J, with 14 bases in between. The germline V gene has CDR1 SGHRS and CDR2 YFSETQ. CDR3 DNA sequence: TGCGCCAGCAGCTGGGGAAGGACTCGATCCTACGAGCAGTACTTC. It codes for CASSWGRTRSYEQYF.

This clonotype was seen a few times. This CDR3 reads CASGSLAGPTDTQYF. The CDR3, as DNA: TGTGCCAGCGGGAGTTTAGCGGGCCCCACAGATACGCAGTATTTT. The chain uses TRBV28 and TRBJ2-3; 7 positions match TRBD2. Germline CDR1 reads MDHEN; CDR2 reads SYDVKM. The V segment lost 8 bases and the J segment 2 bases; nucleotides outside the gene matches: 10. The CDR3 contains 15 residues. Full variable domain (outside the CDR3, taken from reference TRBV28 and TRBJ2-3): DVKVTQSSRYLVKRTGEKVFLECVQDMDHENMFWYRQDPGLGLRLIYFSYDVKMKEKGDIPEGYSVSREKKERFSLILESASTNQTSMYLCASGSLAGPTDTQYFGPGTRLTVL.

This clonotype has only a few counts. The chain links TRBV7-6 to TRBJ1-4, with TRBD1 matching 10 bases. Per the germline V gene, CDR1 is SGHVS and CDR2 is FNYEAQ. The CDR3 extends over 17 amino acids. V lost 0 bases to trimming and J lost 10 bases; unmatched junction nucleotides: 11. CDR3 DNA: TGTGCCAGCAGCTTAGCGGGACCGGGACAGGGGAACGGAAAACTGTTTTTT. This codes for CASSLAGPGQGNGKLFF.